The 31 T cell receptor beta chains below all came from one sample that was sequenced in a study of pediatric ulcerative colitis. The data were produced by immunoSEQ multiplex PCR, yet TCRdb's version contains in-frame clones alone and is incomplete. The sample includes tens of thousands of clones, 85% to 90% of them seen just once. Sequenced material: blood. The receptors originated from a boy younger than 18 with severe ulcerative colitis.

This chain uses TRBV10-2 with TRBJ2-5; no reliable D call. This CDR3 region has 16 residues. V gave up 3 bases and J gave up 4 bases, with 18 bases separating them. Germline CDR1 WSHSY, CDR2 SAAADI. CDR3 DNA sequence: TGCGCCAGCAGTGAAAGGCAAGCACCCGTGGGAGAGACCCAGTACTTC. This gives the protein CASSERQAPVGETQYF.

V usage is TRBV19 and J usage is TRBJ2-1; TRBD2 matches 10 bases. Germline loops: CDR1 LNHDA, CDR2 SQIVND (reference sequence). Losses at the gene ends were 5 bases for V and 7 bases for J; bases not matched to a gene: 8. The CDR3 is 15 amino acids. For the CDR3, the DNA is TGTGCCAGTAGTTTGGGAGCGGGAGGGACGAATGAGCAGTTCTTC. Encoded protein: CASSLGAGGTNEQFF.

This chain joins TRBV20-1 and TRBJ1-2; D gene uncertain. This CDR3 comprises 11 residues. Germline V lookup: CDR1 DFQATT, CDR2 SNEGSKA (reference sequence). Between the trimmed V and J ends, which lost 6 bases and 6 bases, there was a span of 11 bases. The CDR3 is CSAPDWDGYTF. CDR3 bases: TGCAGTGCCCCAGACTGGGATGGCTACACCTTC.

The chain links TRBV6-5 to TRBJ2-1; D is unresolved. Germline loops: CDR1 MNHEY, CDR2 SVGAGI. The germline V and J ends were trimmed by 0 bases and 0 bases, with 9 bases remaining between them. The CDR3 covers 16 residues. CDR3 protein: CASSYSSGSSYNEQFF. CDR3 nucleotide sequence: TGTGCCAGCAGTTACTCGTCAGGTAGCTCCTACAATGAGCAGTTCTTC.

V gene TRBV6-6 combines with J gene TRBJ2-1; tentative D call: TRBD2 (5 bases). Germline-derived CDR1 and CDR2 are MNHNY and SVGAGI (reference sequence). This CDR3 contains 11 residues. V dropped 8 bases and J dropped 6 bases, with 8 bases sitting between them. DNA of the CDR3: TGTGCCAGCGGACTCGGCAATGAGCAGTTCTTC. Amino acid sequence: CASGLGNEQFF.

The gene calls are TRBV5-1 and TRBJ2-1; no reliable D call. V dropped 2 bases and J dropped 0 bases, with 9 bases sitting between them. CDR1 is SGHRS and CDR2 is YFSETQ in the germline V gene. The CDR3 runs 15 residues. CDR3 amino acids: CASSFGGPSYNEQFF. CDR3 nucleotides: TGCGCCAGCAGCTTTGGCGGACCCTCCTACAATGAGCAGTTCTTC.

V usage is TRBV13 and J usage is TRBJ2-1, with no clear D. The CDR3 spans 13 residues. Germline V gene sequence: CDR1 PRHDT, CDR2 FYEKMQ (reference sequence). Trimming shortened V by 5 bases and J by 7 bases, and 12 bases separated the two germline ends. In DNA, the CDR3 is TGTGCCAGCAGCCCTCCGGGTCCTAATGAGCAGTTCTTC. Its protein product is CASSPPGPNEQFF.

In this sample, this clone turned up a few times. The chain has TRBV7-2 and TRBJ2-1; D uncertain. Germline values: CDR1 SGHTA, CDR2 FQGNSA. V was clipped by 5 bases and J by 10 bases, with 12 bases between them. The CDR3 runs to 12 residues. CDR3 residues: CASSPMTGEQFF. In DNA form, the CDR3 reads TGTGCCAGCAGCCCTATGACCGGGGAGCAGTTCTTC.

The CDR3 reads CASSSGAAYNEQFF. The CDR3 bases are TGTGCCAGCAGTTCCGGCGCAGCCTACAATGAGCAGTTCTTC. The gene calls are TRBV27 and TRBJ2-1; no clear D. This CDR3 spans 14 amino acids. Trimming removed 4 bases at V and 2 bases at J, with 9 bases between. CDR1 and CDR2 from the germline V gene are MNHEY and SMNVEV (reference sequence).

V usage is TRBV18 and J usage is TRBJ1-1; maybe TRBD1 (5 bases). Trimming stripped 3 bases from V and 6 bases from J, with 17 bases between. The CDR3 loop spans 15 amino acids. Germline-derived CDR1 and CDR2 are KGHSH and LQKENI. CDR3 in DNA: TGTGCCAGCTCACCGGGGGGTCGATTCGGTCCTGAAGCTTTCTTT. The encoded protein is CASSPGGRFGPEAFF.

The chain employs TRBV18 and TRBJ2-3, with D possibly matching TRBD1 (6 bases). Germline CDR1 reads KGHSH; CDR2 reads LQKENI. The CDR3 totals 13 residues. Trimming cost V 5 bases and J 7 bases, with 13 bases left between them. DNA of the CDR3: TGTGCCAGCTCATCTTCAACAGGGAATACGCAGTATTTT. Translated, it gives CASSSSTGNTQYF.

The genes are TRBV30 and TRBJ1-1; 7 bases are a match to TRBD1. Per germline, CDR1 GTSNPN and CDR2 SVGIG (reference sequence). This CDR3 region has 14 residues. Germline trimming cut 3 bases from V and 11 bases from J; bases unmatched to any gene: 15. CDR3 residues: CAWRVRGQLGRAFF. CDR3 nucleotide sequence: TGTGCCTGGAGGGTCAGGGGACAGTTGGGGAGGGCTTTCTTT.

This chain links TRBV25-1 with TRBJ2-7; the D is unclear. CDR1 MGHDK and CDR2 SYGVNS come from the germline V gene. V was pared by 5 bases and J by 2 bases, with 10 bases between. The CDR3 has 13 amino acids. CDR3 DNA sequence: TGTGCCAGCAGTCCTGGGGTCACCTACGAGCAGTACTTC. It is translated as CASSPGVTYEQYF.

The V call is TRBV7-8, the J call TRBJ2-6, with D unresolved. Per the germline V gene, CDR1 is SGHVS and CDR2 is FQNEAQ. The ends were cut back, 5 bases at V and 1 base at J, with 6 bases in the middle. CDR3 size: 14 residues. The CDR3 protein is CASSQTSGANVLTF. The CDR3 bases are TGTGCCAGCAGCCAAACTTCTGGGGCCAACGTCCTGACTTTC.

The chain links TRBV27 to TRBJ2-3; D is unclear. The V end was cut by 6 bases, the J end by 0 bases, with 16 bases between. The CDR3 is made up of 16 amino acids. Germline CDR1 is MNHEY and CDR2 is SMNVEV (reference sequence). The CDR3 here is CASRRSPGVSTDTQYF. The CDR3 nucleotides read TGTGCCAGCAGACGTTCCCCTGGGGTTAGCACAGATACGCAGTATTTT.

The V gene is TRBV19, the J gene TRBJ2-2; no reliable D call. Germline V gene sequence: CDR1 LNHDA, CDR2 SQIVND (reference sequence). V lost 2 bases and J 5 bases, leaving 9 bases between the germline ends. This CDR3 spans 14 amino acids. The CDR3 DNA reads as TGTGCCAGTAGTATATCTTTAGCAACCGGGGAGCTGTTTTTT. It is translated as CASSISLATGELFF.

The rearrangement uses TRBV7-9 and TRBJ2-1; D assignment may be TRBD1 or TRBD2 (5 bases each). This CDR3 contains 14 residues. CDR1 and CDR2 (germline): SEHNR, FQNEAQ (reference sequence). V was shortened by 0 bases and J by 8 bases, with 11 bases between the two germline ends. The CDR3 DNA reads TGTGCCAGCAGCTTAGCTCAGACAGCGGATGAGCAGTTCTTC. Protein product: CASSLAQTADEQFF.

The chain combines TRBV30 with TRBJ2-7, with D possibly TRBD1 on 6 matching bases. V was trimmed by 0 bases and J by 1 base, leaving 10 bases between them. The CDR3 consists of 14 residues. The germline V gene encodes CDR1 GTSNPN and CDR2 SVGIG (reference sequence). The chain's CDR3 is CAWSVGTGSYEQYF. CDR3 DNA: TGTGCCTGGAGTGTAGGAACAGGGTCCTACGAGCAGTACTTC.

V is TRBV7-2 and J is TRBJ1-1; D possibly corresponds to TRBD1 (6 bases). The CDR3 loop spans 15 amino acids. Trimming pared 2 bases from V and 4 bases from J, leaving 14 bases between. The germline V gene encodes CDR1 SGHTA and CDR2 FQGNSA. The CDR3 sequence is CASSLLGQGGTEAFF. CDR3 in DNA: TGTGCCAGCAGCTTATTGGGGCAAGGGGGCACTGAAGCTTTCTTT.

The V call is TRBV9, the J call TRBJ2-7; a possible D gene is TRBD2 (5 bases). Germline CDR1 is SGDLS and CDR2 is YYNGEE. The CDR3 length is 14 residues. V lost 0 bases and J 2 bases, leaving 9 bases between the germline ends. The CDR3 loop reads CASSVGRVPYEQYF. The CDR3 DNA sequence: TGTGCCAGCAGCGTAGGGCGGGTGCCCTACGAGCAGTACTTC.

V gene TRBV7-9 combines with J gene TRBJ2-1; TRBD2 is a possible D gene (6 bases). The ends were cut back, 1 base at V and 6 bases at J, with 19 bases in the middle. The germline CDR1 and CDR2 sequences are SEHNR and FQNEAQ (reference sequence). This CDR3 comprises 17 residues. CDR3 DNA sequence: TGTGCCAGCAGCTTAGGGGTTGGGGGGATTAGGGTCAATGAGCAGTTCTTC. Amino acids: CASSLGVGGIRVNEQFF.

This chain joins TRBV5-1 and TRBJ2-1; D is ambiguous. Trimming removed 1 base from V and 5 bases from J, with 7 bases in between. CDR1 is SGHRS, CDR2 YFSETQ, per germline. CDR3 size: 13 residues. The CDR3 region is CASSLSRDNEQFF. DNA of the CDR3: TGCGCCAGCAGCTTGAGCAGAGACAATGAGCAGTTCTTC. Based on the CDR3 plus reference TRBV5-1 and TRBJ2-1, the full variable domain is KAGVTQTPRYLIKTRGQQVTLSCSPISGHRSVSWYQQTPGQGLQFLFEYFSETQRNKGNFPGRFSGRQFSNSRSEMNVSTLELGDSALYLCASSLSRDNEQFFGPGTRLTVL.

This chain's CDR3 is CASSLVGVHYGYTF. The CDR3 DNA reads as TGTGCCAGCAGCTTGGTGGGGGTTCACTATGGCTACACCTTC. The V and J genes are TRBV7-8 and TRBJ1-2; D is perhaps TRBD1 (5 bases). This CDR3 comprises 14 residues. The V gene lost 3 bases and the J gene lost 3 bases, with 11 bases spanning the gap. From germline, CDR1 is SGHVS and CDR2 FQNEAQ. Based on the CDR3 plus reference TRBV7-8 and TRBJ1-2, the full variable domain is GAGVSQSPRYKVAKRGQDVALRCDPISGHVSLFWYQQALGQGPEFLTYFQNEAQLDKSGLPSDRFFAERPEGSVSTLKIQRTQQEDSAVYLCASSLVGVHYGYTFGSGTRLTVV.

This chain uses TRBV30 with TRBJ2-1, with 7 positions matching TRBD2. This CDR3 contains 15 residues. V trimming: 5 bases; J trimming: 0 bases; junction bases outside the gene matches: 7. Germline CDR1 is GTSNPN and CDR2 is SVGIG (reference sequence). The DNA of the CDR3 is TGTGCCTGGGTGGGACTACCGAGCTCCTACAATGAGCAGTTCTTC. Amino acid sequence: CAWVGLPSSYNEQFF.

CDR3 bases: TGTGCCAGCAGCTTCGACAGAGAGAACACTGAAGCTTTCTTT. This translates into CASSFDRENTEAFF. The chain combines TRBV11-1 with TRBJ1-1; a weak D match, TRBD1 (5 bases). With 3 bases removed from V and 1 base from J, the gap between germline ends came to 9 bases. Germline CDR1 SGHAT, CDR2 FQDESV (reference sequence). The CDR3 runs to 14 residues. Based on the CDR3 plus reference TRBV11-1 and TRBJ1-1, the full variable domain is EAEVAQSPRYKITEKSQAVAFWCDPISGHATLYWYRQILGQGPELLVQFQDESVVDDSQLPKDRFSAERLKGVDSTLKIQPAELGDSAMYLCASSFDRENTEAFFGQGTRLTVV.

V is TRBV11-2 and J is TRBJ2-7, with D possibly being TRBD1 (6 bases). Trimming stripped 1 base from V and 2 bases from J, with 15 bases between. Germline assignment: CDR1 SGHAT and CDR2 FQNNGV. The CDR3 extends over 16 amino acids. CDR3 protein: CASSLVIDRFAYEQYF. The DNA of the CDR3 is TGTGCCAGCAGCTTAGTTATAGACAGGTTCGCCTACGAGCAGTACTTC. The full variable domain, with the rest looked up from reference TRBV11-2 and TRBJ2-7, is EAGVAQSPRYKIIEKRQSVAFWCNPISGHATLYWYQQILGQGPKLLIQFQNNGVVDDSQLPKDRFSAERLKGVDSTLKIQPAKLEDSAVYLCASSLVIDRFAYEQYFGPGTRLTVT.

The V and J genes are TRBV7-2 and TRBJ2-1, with 8 positions matching TRBD2. With V trimmed by 5 bases and J by 0 bases, 3 bases remained unmatched. The CDR3 is made up of 15 amino acids. Germline CDR1 and CDR2: SGHTA and FQGNSA. The CDR3 loop reads CASSLGTSSYNEQFF. The CDR3 coding sequence is TGTGCCAGCAGCCTCGGGACTAGCTCCTACAATGAGCAGTTCTTC.

This chain uses TRBV19 with TRBJ2-1; D not resolved. Between the trimmed V and J ends, which lost 5 bases and 2 bases, there was a span of 10 bases. The CDR3 is 14 amino acids. CDR1 is LNHDA and CDR2 is SQIVND in the germline V gene (reference sequence). The chain's CDR3 is CASSLSSAYNEQFF. DNA of the CDR3: TGTGCCAGTAGTTTGTCCTCGGCCTACAATGAGCAGTTCTTC.

The chain carries TRBV13 and TRBJ2-7; 11 bases map to TRBD2. J lost 4 bases, V lost 0 bases, and 5 bases had no gene match. Germline lookup yields CDR1 PRHDT and CDR2 FYEKMQ (reference sequence). This CDR3 region has 16 residues. CDR3 sequence reads: CASSLGTSGTFYEQYF. The CDR3 bases are TGTGCCAGCAGCTTAGGGACTAGCGGGACATTTTACGAGCAGTACTTC.

The chain carries TRBV5-4 and TRBJ2-2; a weak D match, TRBD2 (6 bases). The germline V gene has CDR1 SGHNT and CDR2 YYREEE (reference sequence). Deletions cut 6 bases from V and 4 bases from J, with 13 bases between. The CDR3 has 14 amino acids. The CDR3 sequence: CASTRPGVTGELFF. The CDR3 bases are TGTGCCAGCACCCGCCCGGGGGTCACCGGGGAGCTGTTTTTT.

The CDR3 loop is CASSSRNGRENNEQFF. CDR3 bases: TGTGCCAGCAGCTCCCGGAACGGGAGGGAGAACAATGAGCAGTTCTTC. The gene calls are TRBV11-2 and TRBJ2-1, with TRBD2 matching over 8 bases. From germline, CDR1 is SGHAT and CDR2 FQNNGV. CDR3 size: 16 residues. With V trimmed by 4 bases and J by 5 bases, 10 bases remained unmatched.